This T cell receptor (beta chain) is from a study of blood T cell repertoires in COVID-19. In the study overall: Donors in the United States, Italy and Spain gave samples during acute or convalescent COVID-19. From T cells, B-cell-depleted T cells, or PBMCs came the material, which was cDNA or gDNA.

Source study methods: Estimates of nucleated cell counts were drawn from the amplification of reference gene primers. Data came from immunoSEQ multiplex PCR; TCRdb stores just in-frame clones and leaves some out. V, J and clone size derive from that table, while D and trimming were established from the DNA sequence. The sample lists under 35,000 clones, roughly 86% occurring once. The CDR3 contains 14 residues. CDR1 and CDR2 (germline): SGHTA, FQGNSA. V lost 5 bases to trimming and J lost 5 bases; unmatched junction nucleotides: 7. The sample consisted of peripheral blood. The chain joins TRBV7-2 to TRBJ1-1, with 8 bases that match TRBD1. This receptor was taken from a human donor with active COVID-19. The donor label of this sample is uncertain. This CDR3 reads CASSPGGLRTEAFF. For the CDR3, the DNA is TGTGCCAGCAGCCCAGGGGGCCTAAGGACTGAAGCTTTCTTT.